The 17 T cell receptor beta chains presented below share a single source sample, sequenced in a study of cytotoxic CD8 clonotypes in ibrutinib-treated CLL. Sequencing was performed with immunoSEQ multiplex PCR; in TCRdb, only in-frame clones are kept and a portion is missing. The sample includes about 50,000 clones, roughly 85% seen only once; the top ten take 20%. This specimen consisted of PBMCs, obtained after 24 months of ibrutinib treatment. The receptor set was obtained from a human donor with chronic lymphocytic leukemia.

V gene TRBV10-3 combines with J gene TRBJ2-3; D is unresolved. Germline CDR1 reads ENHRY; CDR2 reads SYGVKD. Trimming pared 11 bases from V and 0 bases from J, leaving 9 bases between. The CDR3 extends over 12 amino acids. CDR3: CAARQSTDTQYF. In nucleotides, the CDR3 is TGTGCCGCAAGACAAAGCACAGATACGCAGTATTTT.

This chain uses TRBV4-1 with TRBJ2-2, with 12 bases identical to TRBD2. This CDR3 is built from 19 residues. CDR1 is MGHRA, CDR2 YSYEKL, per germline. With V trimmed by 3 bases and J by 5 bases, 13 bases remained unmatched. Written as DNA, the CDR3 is TGCGCCAGCAGCCACCGGACTAGCGGGAAAAGGACAGGAACCGGGGAGCTGTTTTTT. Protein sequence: CASSHRTSGKRTGTGELFF.

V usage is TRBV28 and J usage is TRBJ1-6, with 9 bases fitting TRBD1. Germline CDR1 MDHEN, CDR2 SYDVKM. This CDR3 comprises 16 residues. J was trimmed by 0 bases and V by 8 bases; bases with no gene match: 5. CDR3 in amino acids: CASWGQGTSYNSPLHF. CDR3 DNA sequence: TGTGCCAGCTGGGGACAGGGAACCTCCTATAATTCACCCCTCCACTTT.

The CDR3 DNA follows: TGTGCCAGCAGCTTGGAGGCCAGGGGGGAGACCCAGTACTTC. Its protein product is CASSLEARGETQYF. The rearrangement joins TRBV5-8 to TRBJ2-5; 7 nucleotides agree with TRBD1. Germline V lookup: CDR1 SGHTS, CDR2 YDEGEE. V lost 0 bases to trimming and J lost 5 bases; unmatched junction nucleotides: 4. This CDR3 comprises 14 residues.

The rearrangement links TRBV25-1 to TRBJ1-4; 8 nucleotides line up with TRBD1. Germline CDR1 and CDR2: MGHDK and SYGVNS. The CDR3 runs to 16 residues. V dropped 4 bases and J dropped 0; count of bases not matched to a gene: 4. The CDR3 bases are TGTGCCAGCAGTGTCGGACAGGGTGCAACTAATGAAAAACTGTTTTTT. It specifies CASSVGQGATNEKLFF.

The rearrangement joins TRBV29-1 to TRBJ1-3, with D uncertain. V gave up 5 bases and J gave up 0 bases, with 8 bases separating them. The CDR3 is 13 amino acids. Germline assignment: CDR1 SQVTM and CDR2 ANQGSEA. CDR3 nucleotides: TGCAGCGTTAGCGGTCTCTCTGGAAACACCATATATTTT. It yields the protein CSVSGLSGNTIYF. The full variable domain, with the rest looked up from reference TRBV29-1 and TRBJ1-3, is SAVISQKPSRDICQRGTSLTIQCQVDSQVTMMFWYRQQPGQSLTLIATANQGSEATYESGFVIDKFPISRPNLTFSTLTVSNMSPEDSSIYLCSVSGLSGNTIYFGEGSWLTVV.

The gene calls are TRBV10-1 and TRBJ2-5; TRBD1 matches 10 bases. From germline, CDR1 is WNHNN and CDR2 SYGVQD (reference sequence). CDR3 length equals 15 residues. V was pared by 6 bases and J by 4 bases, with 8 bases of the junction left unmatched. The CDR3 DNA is TGCGCCAGCAGCTCGGGACAGGGGAAATCAGAGACCCAGTACTTC. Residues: CASSSGQGKSETQYF.

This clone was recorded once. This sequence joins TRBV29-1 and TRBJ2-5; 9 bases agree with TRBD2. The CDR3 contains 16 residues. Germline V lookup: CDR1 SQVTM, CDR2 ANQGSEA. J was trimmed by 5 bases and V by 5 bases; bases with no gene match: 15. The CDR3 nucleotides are TGCAGCGTTAATGACATCGTAGCGGGAGATGGGGAGACCCAGTACTTC. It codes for CSVNDIVAGDGETQYF.

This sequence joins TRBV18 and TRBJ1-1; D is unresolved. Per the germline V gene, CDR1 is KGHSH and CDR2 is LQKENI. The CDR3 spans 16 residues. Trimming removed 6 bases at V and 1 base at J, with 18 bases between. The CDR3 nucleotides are TGTGCCAGCTCCACCGAGATCGGAGAGGCGAACACTGAAGCTTTCTTT. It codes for CASSTEIGEANTEAFF.

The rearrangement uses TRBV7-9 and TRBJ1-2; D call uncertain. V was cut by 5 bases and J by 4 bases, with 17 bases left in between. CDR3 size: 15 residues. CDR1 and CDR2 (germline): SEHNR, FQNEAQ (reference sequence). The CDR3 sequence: CASSTPRSAVYGYTF. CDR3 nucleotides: TGTGCCAGCAGCACTCCCCGGAGCGCGGTCTATGGCTACACCTTC.

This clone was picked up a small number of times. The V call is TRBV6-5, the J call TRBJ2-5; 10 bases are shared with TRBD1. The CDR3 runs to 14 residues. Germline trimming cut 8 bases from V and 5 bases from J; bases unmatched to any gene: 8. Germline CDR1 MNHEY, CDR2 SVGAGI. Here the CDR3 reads CASPRGQGRETQYF. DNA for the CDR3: TGTGCCAGCCCTAGGGGACAGGGGAGGGAGACCCAGTACTTC.

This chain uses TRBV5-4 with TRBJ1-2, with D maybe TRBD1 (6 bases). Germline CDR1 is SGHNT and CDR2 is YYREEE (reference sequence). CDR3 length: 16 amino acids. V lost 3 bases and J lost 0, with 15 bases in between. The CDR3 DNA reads TGTGCCAGCAGCTCGGGCCGGGACACCTCTAACTATGGCTACACCTTC. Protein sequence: CASSSGRDTSNYGYTF. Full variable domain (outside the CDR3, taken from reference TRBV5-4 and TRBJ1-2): ETGVTQSPTHLIKTRGQQVTLRCSSQSGHNTVSWYQQALGQGPQFIFQYYREEENGRGNFPPRFSGLQFPNYSSELNVNALELDDSALYLCASSSGRDTSNYGYTFGSGTRLTVV.

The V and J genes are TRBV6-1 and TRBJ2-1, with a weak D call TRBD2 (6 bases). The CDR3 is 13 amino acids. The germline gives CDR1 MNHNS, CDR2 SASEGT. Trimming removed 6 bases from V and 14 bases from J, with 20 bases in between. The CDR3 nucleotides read TGTGCCAGCAGGGAGGGGACCCATTTACCCAAGTTCTTC. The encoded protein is CASREGTHLPKFF.

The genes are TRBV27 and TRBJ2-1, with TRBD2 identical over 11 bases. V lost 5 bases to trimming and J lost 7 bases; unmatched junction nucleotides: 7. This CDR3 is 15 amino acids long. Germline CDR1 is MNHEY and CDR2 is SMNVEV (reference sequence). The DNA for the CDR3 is TGTGCCAGCAGTATACTAGCGGGAGTAAGTAATGAGCAGTTCTTC. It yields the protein CASSILAGVSNEQFF.

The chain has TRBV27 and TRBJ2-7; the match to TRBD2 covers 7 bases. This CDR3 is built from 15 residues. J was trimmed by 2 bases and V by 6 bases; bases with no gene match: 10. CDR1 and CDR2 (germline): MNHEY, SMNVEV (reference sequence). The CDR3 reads CASRSYRAGPYEQYF. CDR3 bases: TGTGCCAGCAGATCATACAGAGCGGGGCCCTACGAGCAGTACTTC.

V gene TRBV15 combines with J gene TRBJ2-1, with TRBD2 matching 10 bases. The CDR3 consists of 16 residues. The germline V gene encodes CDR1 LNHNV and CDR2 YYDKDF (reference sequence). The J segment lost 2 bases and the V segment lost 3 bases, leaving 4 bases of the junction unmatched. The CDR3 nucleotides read TGTGCCACCAGCAGGGACCTAGCGGGAGCCTACAATGAGCAGTTCTTC. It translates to CATSRDLAGAYNEQFF.

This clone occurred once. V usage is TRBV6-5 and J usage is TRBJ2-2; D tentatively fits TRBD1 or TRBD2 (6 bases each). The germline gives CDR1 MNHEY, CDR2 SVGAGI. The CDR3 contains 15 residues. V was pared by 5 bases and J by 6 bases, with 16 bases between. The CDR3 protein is CASSPPGGRSGELFF. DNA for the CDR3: TGTGCCAGCAGTCCCCCCGGGGGCCGGTCCGGGGAGCTGTTTTTT.